Listed below are T cell receptor beta chains from one sample, sequenced in a study of shared clonotypes between healthy human individuals. The protocol was immunoSEQ multiplex PCR, while the TCRdb copy is restricted to in-frame clones and leaves out a portion. The sample consists of around 940,000 clones, less than 85% of them appearing once. Sequenced input: memory CD4+ T cells sorted from blood. Every receptor here comes from a man younger than 30 in good health. Both conserved end residues are part of each CDR3. A D gene is named only where the DNA matches it firmly. Only some rows state a clone size, as once, few, many or a class for expanded clones.

size: few
D: NA
J: TRBJ2-7
V: TRBV19
DNA: TGTGCCAGTAGTACCCATAAGTCGGGCGAGCAGTACTTC
CDR3: CASSTHKSGEQYF

size: NA
D: TRBD2
J: TRBJ2-7
V: TRBV4-3
DNA: TGCGCCAGCAGCCAAGTCGGCGGGGGGCACGAGCAGTACTTC
CDR3: CASSQVGGGHEQYF

size: many
D: TRBD1
J: TRBJ1-6
V: TRBV30
DNA: TGTGCCTGGAGCCGGGACAGGTCTTATGAAGGGCGAGGCTCCCTCCACTTT
CDR3: CAWSRDRSYEGRGSLHF

size: NA
D: TRBD1
J: TRBJ1-4
V: TRBV25-1
DNA: TGTGCCACTTCGGACAGGGTGGCTAATGAAAAACTGTTTTTT
CDR3: CATSDRVANEKLFF

size: NA
D: TRBD1
J: TRBJ1-1
V: TRBV19
DNA: TGTGCCAGTAGTACGGGAACAGGGGGAACAACTGAAGCTTTCTTT
CDR3: CASSTGTGGTTEAFF

size: few
D: TRBD1
J: TRBJ1-1
V: TRBV29-1
DNA: TGCAGCGTCGTTCGACAGGGTAGGAACACTGAAGCTTTCTTT
CDR3: CSVVRQGRNTEAFF

size: few
D: NA
J: TRBJ2-7
V: TRBV6-1
DNA: TGTGCCAGCAGTGAACAGGTAAACTACGAGCAGTACTTC
CDR3: CASSEQVNYEQYF

size: NA
D: NA
J: TRBJ2-7
V: TRBV2
DNA: TGTGCCACTAAGGGAGTGAGGGCGGACTTTTCCTACGAGCAGTACTTC
CDR3: CATKGVRADFSYEQYF

size: NA
D: NA
J: TRBJ2-7
V: TRBV19
DNA: TGTGCCAGTAGTATGCAGGCTGCGAGCTACGAGCAGTACTTC
CDR3: CASSMQAASYEQYF

size: NA
D: NA
J: TRBJ1-1
V: TRBV15
DNA: TGTGCCACCAGCAGAGTTCTGGTCAGCCACACTGAAGCTTTCTTT
CDR3: CATSRVLVSHTEAFF

size: NA
D: TRBD1
J: TRBJ2-7
V: TRBV6-1
DNA: TGTGCCAGCAGTGACGGGACAGGGGGCTTCAACGAGCAGTACTTC
CDR3: CASSDGTGGFNEQYF

size: NA
D: NA
J: TRBJ2-1
V: TRBV7-9
DNA: TGTGCCAGCAGCCAAAGCCCCGACAGGATATACCAGTTCTTC
CDR3: CASSQSPDRIYQFF

size: few
D: TRBD1
J: TRBJ1-1
V: TRBV4-1
DNA: TGCGCCAGCAGCCAGGTGTGGGCAGGGGGCTACATGAACACTGAAGCTTTCTTT
CDR3: CASSQVWAGGYMNTEAFF

size: once
D: NA
J: TRBJ2-5
V: TRBV10-3
DNA: TGTGCCATCAGTGGCTCCTCGGGGGAGCAGTACTTC
CDR3: CAISGSSGEQYF

size: NA
D: NA
J: TRBJ2-5
V: TRBV5-6
DNA: TGTGCCAGCAGGGAGATCGAGACCCAGTACTTC
CDR3: CASREIETQYF

size: NA
D: NA
J: TRBJ1-2
V: TRBV29-1
DNA: TGCAGCGTCGATACAGGGAACCATGGCTACACCTTC
CDR3: CSVDTGNHGYTF

size: few
D: TRBD2
J: TRBJ2-2
V: TRBV30
DNA: TGTGCCTTACGGGGGGATACCGGGGAGCTGTTTTTT
CDR3: CALRGDTGELFF

size: NA
D: TRBD1
J: TRBJ1-1
V: TRBV6-1
DNA: TGTGCCAGCAGAAAAACAGGGGGCACTGAAGCTTTCTTT
CDR3: CASRKTGGTEAFF

size: NA
D: NA
J: TRBJ1-1
V: TRBV28
DNA: TGTGCCAGCCCTAACCCTTTGGGGGGGGTTGGCACTGAAGCTTTCTTT
CDR3: CASPNPLGGVGTEAFF

size: NA
D: NA
J: TRBJ1-2
V: TRBV18
DNA: TGTGCCAGTTGCCCGGACCTCCTAAGTGGCTACACCTTC
CDR3: CASCPDLLSGYTF

size: NA
D: TRBD1
J: TRBJ1-4
V: TRBV2
DNA: TGTGCCAGCAGGGCGGACAGGGCAATTAATGAAAAACTGTTTTTT
CDR3: CASRADRAINEKLFF

size: once
D: NA
J: TRBJ1-2
V: TRBV19
DNA: TGTGCCAGTACCGAGACCGCTACGGGGGTAAGATATGGCTACACCTTC
CDR3: CASTETATGVRYGYTF

size: NA
D: TRBD1
J: TRBJ2-7
V: TRBV27
DNA: TGTGCTTCGTCCGGGACAGGGTCCTACGAGCAGTACTTC
CDR3: CASSGTGSYEQYF

size: NA
D: NA
J: TRBJ2-3
V: TRBV6-5
DNA: TGTGCCAGCAGTTACCGAACTAGTGCAGATACGCAGTATTTT
CDR3: CASSYRTSADTQYF

size: NA
D: NA
J: TRBJ2-4
V: TRBV9
DNA: TGTGCCAGCAGCCCTCACCTTAAGTACTTC
CDR3: CASSPHLKYF

size: NA
D: NA
J: TRBJ2-3
V: TRBV6-5
DNA: TGTGCCAGCAGGCCTCCAGGAGGCAGGCCAAATACGCAGTATTTT
CDR3: CASRPPGGRPNTQYF

size: NA
D: NA
J: TRBJ1-4
V: TRBV18
DNA: TGTGCCAGCTCACCACTATTCCAGGGTAGTAATGAAAAACTGTTTTTT
CDR3: CASSPLFQGSNEKLFF

size: NA
D: TRBD1
J: TRBJ2-7
V: TRBV30
DNA: TGTGCCTGGAGTGTTGGGACAGGGTTCCCCGAGCAGTACTTC
CDR3: CAWSVGTGFPEQYF

size: NA
D: TRBD1
J: TRBJ2-7
V: TRBV5-4
DNA: TGTGCCAGCAGCCCAGGGACAGGGGGCTTCCTACCTTCCTACGAGCAGTACTTC
CDR3: CASSPGTGGFLPSYEQYF

size: once
D: NA
J: TRBJ1-1
V: TRBV5-4
DNA: TGTGCCAGCAGCCGCGGGGGTTTCACTGAAGCTTTCTTT
CDR3: CASSRGGFTEAFF

size: many
D: TRBD2
J: TRBJ2-1
V: TRBV30
DNA: TGTGCCTGGCGCGGAGGACTAGGGTCATACAATGAGCAGTTCTTC
CDR3: CAWRGGLGSYNEQFF

size: NA
D: NA
J: TRBJ2-3
V: TRBV5-1
DNA: TGCGCCAGCAGCCCAGACAGTACTAGCACAGATACGCAGTATTTT
CDR3: CASSPDSTSTDTQYF

size: NA
D: TRBD2
J: TRBJ2-1
V: TRBV11-2
DNA: TGTGCCAGCAGTGGAGGGACTAACAATGAGCAGTTCTTC
CDR3: CASSGGTNNEQFF

size: NA
D: TRBD1
J: TRBJ1-1
V: TRBV9
DNA: TGTGCCAGCAGCGTTACGGGACAGGGGATGGGAGAAGCTTTCTTT
CDR3: CASSVTGQGMGEAFF

size: NA
D: TRBD2
J: TRBJ2-5
V: TRBV7-2
DNA: TGTGCCAGCAGCCCTACTAGCGGGGGGGAGACCCAGTACTTC
CDR3: CASSPTSGGETQYF

size: NA
D: TRBD2
J: TRBJ2-7
V: TRBV5-6
DNA: TGTGCCAGCAGCTTGGGAGTAGCGGGAGGCTCCTACGAGCAGTACTTC
CDR3: CASSLGVAGGSYEQYF

size: NA
D: NA
J: TRBJ1-4
V: TRBV25-1
DNA: TGTGCCAGCAGTGAATATCGGAACCCTGCAACTAATGAAAAACTGTTTTTT
CDR3: CASSEYRNPATNEKLFF

size: few
D: TRBD2
J: TRBJ2-1
V: TRBV5-4
DNA: TGTGCCAGCAGCTTAGACGGGACTAGCGTTAATGAGCAGTTCTTC
CDR3: CASSLDGTSVNEQFF

size: NA
D: NA
J: TRBJ1-2
V: TRBV5-6
DNA: TGTGCCAGCAGCTTCTCATGGGGAAGCTATGGCTACACCTTC
CDR3: CASSFSWGSYGYTF

size: NA
D: NA
J: TRBJ2-7
V: TRBV10-1
DNA: TGCGCCAGCAGTTCGGAGAGCTCCTACGAGCAGTACTTC
CDR3: CASSSESSYEQYF

size: NA
D: NA
J: TRBJ1-1
V: TRBV6-5
DNA: TGTGCCAGCAGTTCCAGTTTAACTGAAGCTTTCTTT
CDR3: CASSSSLTEAFF

size: NA
D: TRBD2
J: TRBJ2-4
V: TRBV7-2
DNA: TGTGCCAGCAGCTTATCCCCGGGGCGGGAGGGGCTTTTC
CDR3: CASSLSPGREGLF

size: NA
D: TRBD1
J: TRBJ1-1
V: TRBV11-2
DNA: TGTGCCAGCAGCCGTGACAGGGATGGTGAAGCTTTCTTT
CDR3: CASSRDRDGEAFF

size: NA
D: NA
J: TRBJ1-2
V: TRBV30
DNA: TGTGCCTGGAGCGTCGTTTTAAAAGGAAATGGCTACACCTTC
CDR3: CAWSVVLKGNGYTF

size: NA
D: NA
J: TRBJ2-1
V: TRBV9
DNA: TGTGCCAGCAGCGTATCGGGTATCTCCTACAATGAGCAGTTCTTC
CDR3: CASSVSGISYNEQFF

size: NA
D: NA
J: TRBJ2-3
V: TRBV6-1
DNA: TGTGCCAGCAGTGTCCCCCCTTTGGATACGCAGTATTTT
CDR3: CASSVPPLDTQYF

size: NA
D: NA
J: TRBJ2-3
V: TRBV5-1
DNA: TGCGCCAGCAGCTTGAACCCAACCGGGGATACGCAGTATTTT
CDR3: CASSLNPTGDTQYF

size: few
D: NA
J: TRBJ1-2
V: TRBV10-3
DNA: TGTGCCATCTCTTCAGGGGAGAACTATGGCTACACCTTC
CDR3: CAISSGENYGYTF

size: NA
D: NA
J: TRBJ1-1
V: TRBV7-6
DNA: TGTGCCAGCAGCCCTCGCAGGGACACTGAAGCTTTCTTT
CDR3: CASSPRRDTEAFF

size: NA
D: NA
J: TRBJ2-2
V: TRBV25-1
DNA: TGTGCCAGCCCGGGAGTCTGGACCGGGGAGCTGTTTTTT
CDR3: CASPGVWTGELFF

size: NA
D: TRBD1
J: TRBJ2-2
V: TRBV5-5
DNA: TGTGCCAGCAGACCCGGACAGGTGCCCACCGGGGAGCTGTTTTTT
CDR3: CASRPGQVPTGELFF

size: NA
D: NA
J: TRBJ2-3
V: TRBV5-1
DNA: TGCGCCAGCAGCTTGGAGGGCAGGGGCCCAGATACGCAGTATTTT
CDR3: CASSLEGRGPDTQYF

size: NA
D: NA
J: TRBJ2-7
V: TRBV5-4
DNA: TGTGCCAGCAGCCGCCCTGGCCTAAGGATGGACGACGAGCAGTACTTC
CDR3: CASSRPGLRMDDEQYF

size: NA
D: NA
J: TRBJ1-2
V: TRBV12-5
DNA: TGTGCTAGTGGTTTGGTACCCTCAGAGGGTGGCGGCTACACCTTC
CDR3: CASGLVPSEGGGYTF

size: NA
D: NA
J: TRBJ2-7
V: TRBV11-2
DNA: TGTGCCAGCAGCCCCCGGCCGCGACAGACAAAACCCGAGCAGTACTTC
CDR3: CASSPRPRQTKPEQYF

size: NA
D: TRBD1
J: TRBJ2-7
V: TRBV6-6
DNA: TGTGCCAGCATTCCGGGACAGGGACCCCACTCCTACGAGCAGTACTTC
CDR3: CASIPGQGPHSYEQYF

size: NA
D: TRBD1
J: TRBJ1-5
V: TRBV7-2
DNA: TGTGCCAGCAGCCCGACAGGACAGGGGGGGTATCAGCCCCAGCATTTT
CDR3: CASSPTGQGGYQPQHF

size: NA
D: NA
J: TRBJ2-5
V: TRBV21-1
DNA: TGTGCCAGCAGTCAAGCTCGGGAGTTCCAAGAGACCCAGTACTTC
CDR3: CASSQAREFQETQYF

size: NA
D: NA
J: TRBJ1-2
V: TRBV30
DNA: TGTGCCTGGAGTTTACCCAGAAGTAACTATGGCTACACCTTC
CDR3: CAWSLPRSNYGYTF

size: NA
D: NA
J: TRBJ2-2
V: TRBV11-2
DNA: TGTGCCAGCAGCATCTTTCTCGCGAACACCGGGGAGCTGTTTTTT
CDR3: CASSIFLANTGELFF